Reported below is one TCR beta chain. As yet, its antigen is unknown. Germline lookup yields CDR1 MNHNS and CDR2 SASEGT. V lost 0 bases, J lost 3 bases, and 14 bases lay in between. The CDR3 runs to 16 residues. Clones were sequenced by immunoSEQ multiplex PCR, and TCRdb holds only the in-frame ones, with some missing. The profile shows tens of thousands of clones, 84% of them singletons. The sample is drawn from a study of OX40 agonist ivuxolimab in advanced cancers. The study's findings and limits: The specificity for antigen of the expanded peripheral T cells was not determined.

This clonotype was sampled from an adult with an advanced solid tumor such as melanoma, head and neck, liver or kidney cancer. The chain joins TRBV6-1 to TRBJ1-2; D might be TRBD1 (6 bases). The starting material was CD4+ or CD8+ T cells sorted from blood, obtained in a trial of the OX40 agonist ivuxolimab. The CDR3 is CASSEALRGADYGYTF. The CDR3 DNA reads TGTGCCAGCAGTGAAGCGCTGCGGGGGGCTGACTATGGCTACACCTTC.